Detailed here is one T cell receptor beta chain. Its target is not known. The data derive from a study of shared clonotypes between healthy human individuals. TCRdb's table, derived via immunoSEQ multiplex PCR, lists solely in-frame clones and lacks some. The sample holds roughly 590,000 clones, nearly 97% seen once. The naive CD8 subset, CD45RO-negative cells positively selected for CCR7, excluded terminally differentiated effector memory CD45RA+ cells. General observations from the study: Clonotype sharing across donors was expected to vary with sequencing depth. Shared clonotypes across all four donors exceeded non-shared ones in generation probability. Larger estimated richness was generally seen in naive subsets than in memory subsets. Collection of samples was limited to blood; tissue repertoires likely differ.

The source material was naive CD8+ T cells sorted from blood. The source is a woman aged 25 to 39 in good health.

In DNA form, the CDR3 reads TGCAGCGTTGAACACAGGGTTGGTGAGCAGTTCTTC. It is translated as CSVEHRVGEQFF. V is TRBV29-1 and J is TRBJ2-1, with D possibly matching TRBD1 (6 bases). In germline, CDR1 is SQVTM, CDR2 ANQGSEA. Trimming removed 2 bases from V and 9 bases from J, with 11 bases in between. This CDR3 spans 12 amino acids.